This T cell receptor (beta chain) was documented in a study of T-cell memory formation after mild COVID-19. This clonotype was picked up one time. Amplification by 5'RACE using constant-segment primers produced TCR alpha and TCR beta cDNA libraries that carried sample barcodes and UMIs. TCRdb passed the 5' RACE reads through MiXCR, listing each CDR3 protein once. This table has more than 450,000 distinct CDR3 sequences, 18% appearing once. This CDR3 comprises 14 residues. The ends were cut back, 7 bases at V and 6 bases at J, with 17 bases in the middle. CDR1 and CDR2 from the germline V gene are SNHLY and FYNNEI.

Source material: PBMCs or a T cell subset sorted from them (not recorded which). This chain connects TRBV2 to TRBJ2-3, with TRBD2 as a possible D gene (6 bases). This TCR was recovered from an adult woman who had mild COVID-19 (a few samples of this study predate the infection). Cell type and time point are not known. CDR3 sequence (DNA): TGTGCCAGCAAGGCGGGGCGGTCTTTGGATACGCAGTATTTT. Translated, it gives CASKAGRSLDTQYF.